Included here is one T cell receptor beta chain sequence, with context. What it binds is not known. In germline, CDR1 is GTSNPN, CDR2 SVGIG (reference sequence). Trimming stripped 2 bases from V and 2 bases from J, with 15 bases between. The CDR3 covers 15 residues. These data originate in a study of cytomegalovirus exposure and HLA in healthy donors. About the study: Drawn from HLA-typed donors, tens of millions of unique TCRs were held in an early data release. General study points: As was reported, the classifier diagnosed cytomegalovirus status with high specificity and sensitivity. In vitro data verified three CMV-associated chains as specific for CMV antigens. Highly shared variants forming one cluster were likely a sequencing artifact.

60 Vbeta and 13 Jbeta primers were used in PCR. The repertoire was sequenced with immunoSEQ multiplex PCR; TCRdb's copy has only in-frame clones and lacks some. Here the sample spans more than 200,000 clones, about 75% being singletons. This sequence joins TRBV30 and TRBJ1-1, with D unresolved. What was sequenced was PBMCs. The receptor was isolated from a male donor in good health and CMV-seronegative. The CDR3 DNA follows: TGTGCCTGGAGTCCTCCCCGGGGATTAAACACTGAAGCTTTCTTT. It codes for CAWSPPRGLNTEAFF.